These 17 T cell receptor beta chains share one sample of origin, sequenced in a study of cytomegalovirus exposure and HLA in healthy donors. Primers included in the PCR were 60 Vbeta and 13 Jbeta primers. TCRdb's copy holds only in-frame clones and misses some; the assay was immunoSEQ multiplex PCR. The repertoire holds approximately 140,000 clones, with more than 55% as singletons. Source material: PBMCs. These receptor sequences come from a woman aged 55-70 years in good health and CMV-seronegative.

The V and J genes are TRBV20-1 and TRBJ2-5, with D unclear. The J call is doubtful: the DNA matches TRBJ2-7 better. CDR1 is DFQATT and CDR2 is SNEGSKA in the germline V gene (reference sequence). The CDR3 consists of 11 residues. The CDR3, as DNA: TGCAGTGCTAGAGTTTGGGGCGAGCAGTACTTC. Translation gives CSARVWGEQYF.

V gene TRBV5-1 combines with J gene TRBJ1-4; no clear D. CDR1 SGHRS and CDR2 YFSETQ come from the germline V gene. Trimming shortened V by 7 bases and J by 4 bases, and 14 bases separated the two germline ends. This CDR3 contains 14 residues. CDR3 amino acids: CASRRPGDNEKLFF. The CDR3 DNA follows: TGCGCCAGCCGAAGGCCGGGAGATAATGAAAAACTGTTTTTT. Based on the CDR3 plus reference TRBV5-1 and TRBJ1-4, the full variable domain is KAGVTQTPRYLIKTRGQQVTLSCSPISGHRSVSWYQQTPGQGLQFLFEYFSETQRNKGNFPGRFSGRQFSNSRSEMNVSTLELGDSALYLCASRRPGDNEKLFFGSGTQLSVL.

The chain joins TRBV14 to TRBJ1-3; D is unresolved. This CDR3 spans 15 amino acids. Trimming took 0 bases from V and 4 from J, leaving 10 bases between them. The germline V gene has CDR1 SGHDN and CDR2 FVKESK. The CDR3 protein is CASSQDAGRGNTIYF. CDR3 DNA: TGTGCCAGCAGCCAAGATGCGGGTCGAGGAAACACCATATATTTT.

In this sample, this clone turned up once. J is TRBJ1-1 and V is TRBV28; the D is unclear. CDR1 and CDR2 from the germline V gene are MDHEN and SYDVKM. The CDR3 has 11 residues. Trimming cost V 7 bases and J 0 bases, with 3 bases left between them. The CDR3 bases are TGTGCCAGCACCGTGAACACTGAAGCTTTCTTT. This translates into CASTVNTEAFF.

V gene TRBV11-2 combines with J gene TRBJ2-5, with 8 bases matching TRBD1. CDR1 SGHAT and CDR2 FQNNGV come from the germline V gene. This CDR3 is 12 amino acids long. The junction had 1 base not matched to a gene; V was cut back by 5 bases and J by 5 bases. CDR3 region: CASSRTGETQYF. The CDR3 region has the DNA TGTGCCAGCAGCCGGACAGGGGAGACCCAGTACTTC. The full variable domain, with the rest looked up from reference TRBV11-2 and TRBJ2-5, is EAGVAQSPRYKIIEKRQSVAFWCNPISGHATLYWYQQILGQGPKLLIQFQNNGVVDDSQLPKDRFSAERLKGVDSTLKIQPAKLEDSAVYLCASSRTGETQYFGPGTRLLVL.

The V gene is TRBV28, the J gene TRBJ1-2, with D perhaps TRBD1 (5 bases). The V gene lost 6 bases and the J gene lost 4 bases, with 18 bases spanning the gap. The CDR3 has 15 residues. Germline CDR1 reads MDHEN; CDR2 reads SYDVKM. CDR3 nucleotides: TGTGCCAGCAGAGGCGGGGCAGGGATCATCTATGGCTACACCTTC. Translation gives CASRGGAGIIYGYTF.

Regarding this clone: The likely explanation is a read error, given a far larger clone one base away. Other DNA sequences in this specimen translate into the identical CDR3. This chain links TRBV27 with TRBJ2-7, with a possible D match to TRBD1 (5 bases). This CDR3 spans 12 amino acids. Deletions cut 8 bases from V and 2 bases from J, with 10 bases between. The V gene's germline CDR1 is MNHEY and CDR2 SMNVEV (reference sequence). The CDR3 nucleotides are TGTGCCAGCCGAGCAGGGACCTACGAGCAGTACTTC. This translates into CASRAGTYEQYF.

J is TRBJ2-5 and V is TRBV29-1; the match to TRBD2 covers 7 bases. The assigned J gene may be wrong: the sequence end matches TRBJ2-7 better. This CDR3 is built from 15 residues. The germline V gene encodes CDR1 SQVTM and CDR2 ANQGSEA. In DNA, the CDR3 is TGCAGCGTTGAAAATAGGGGCGGGGGCTCCTACGAGCAGTACTTC. Translating it yields CSVENRGGGSYEQYF.

V and J are TRBV7-7 and TRBJ2-7, with 8 bases fitting TRBD2. V shed 2 bases and J 7 bases; nucleotides not matched to a gene: 19. The CDR3 runs to 18 residues. Germline V gene data show CDR1 as SSHAT and CDR2 as FNYEAQ (reference sequence). The CDR3 bases are TGTGCCAGCAGCTTAAAACCCAAAACGGGGGGGTGGACTGGGGAGCAGTACTTC. Protein product: CASSLKPKTGGWTGEQYF.

This clone was counted between two and nine times. The V and J genes are TRBV2 and TRBJ1-2; no firm D call. Trimming stripped 8 bases from V and 3 bases from J, with 16 bases between. This CDR3 comprises 14 residues. Germline CDR1 reads SNHLY; CDR2 reads FYNNEI. This CDR3 is CASRSSGSDYGYTF. The CDR3 DNA sequence: TGTGCCAGCCGGTCTTCGGGGAGTGACTATGGCTACACCTTC.

The V gene is TRBV2, the J gene TRBJ2-7; D may be TRBD1 (6 bases). The CDR3 has 14 amino acids. Germline CDR1 and CDR2: SNHLY and FYNNEI. V was trimmed by 6 bases and J by 1 base, leaving 13 bases between them. CDR3 sequence (DNA): TGTGCCAGCAGAGCCCCCAGGGGTTCCTACGAGCAGTACTTC. Its translation is CASRAPRGSYEQYF.

V and J are TRBV6-5 and TRBJ2-1, with D tentatively TRBD2 (7 bases). Trimming removed 1 base from V and 6 bases from J, with 13 bases in between. This CDR3 is built from 15 residues. The V gene's germline CDR1 is MNHEY and CDR2 SVGAGI. CDR3 coding DNA: TGTGCCAGCAGTTACTATCTAGGGGGGGGCAATGAGCAGTTCTTC. Amino acids: CASSYYLGGGNEQFF.

This chain connects TRBV19 to TRBJ2-7; 8 bases fit TRBD1. This CDR3 has 13 amino acids. The germline gives CDR1 LNHDA, CDR2 SQIVND (reference sequence). With V trimmed by 6 bases and J by 2 bases, 3 bases remained unmatched. The CDR3 spells CASSPGQAYEQYF. The DNA of the CDR3 is TGTGCCAGTAGCCCGGGACAGGCCTACGAGCAGTACTTC.

V and J are TRBV21-1 and TRBJ2-7; the D call in the table, TRBD1, was not verified against the DNA. TRBV21-1 is flagged as a pseudogene. This CDR3 has 14 residues. The CDR3 nucleotides read TGTGCCAGCAGCAAAGATAGGGACAGGGGCGAGCAGTACTTC. The encoded protein is CASSKDRDRGEQYF.

The chain couples TRBV20-1 to TRBJ2-5; D perhaps matches TRBD2 (5 bases). Per the germline V gene, CDR1 is DFQATT and CDR2 is SNEGSKA (reference sequence). V lost 2 bases and J lost 5, with 6 bases in between. The CDR3 runs 11 residues. This CDR3 is CSARRRETQYF. For the CDR3, the DNA is TGCAGTGCTAGACGGAGGGAGACCCAGTACTTC.

The sample holds many counts of this clone. The chain combines TRBV19 with TRBJ2-7; TRBD1 matches 10 bases. The CDR3 is 17 amino acids. Looked up from germline, CDR1 is LNHDA and CDR2 is SQIVND (reference sequence). V lost 0 bases, J lost 0 bases, and 5 bases stayed unmatched. In nucleotides, the CDR3 is TGTGCCAGTAGTATAGATCGGGACAGGGGTTCCTCCTACGAGCAGTACTTC. It translates to CASSIDRDRGSSYEQYF.

The V call is TRBV20-1, the J call TRBJ1-2; no clear D gene. The CDR3 is made up of 11 amino acids. Per the germline V gene, CDR1 is DFQATT and CDR2 is SNEGSKA (reference sequence). Trimming stripped 5 bases from V and 6 bases from J, with 10 bases between. The CDR3, as DNA: TGCAGTGCTGCTCAAACTAATGGCTACACCTTC. Translation: CSAAQTNGYTF.